This T cell receptor (beta chain) stems from a study of shared clonotypes between healthy human individuals. Terminally differentiated effector memory CD45RA+ cells were left out of the naive CD8 fraction, which was CD45RO-negative and positively selected for CCR7. The data were produced by immunoSEQ multiplex PCR, yet TCRdb's version contains in-frame clones alone and is incomplete. Seen here are some 800,000 clones, more than 85% observed once, and the top ten hold 24%. Details on this clone: This specimen includes other DNA sequences encoding the same CDR3.

Sequencing input: naive CD8+ T cells sorted from blood. The receptor was isolated from a man aged 30-40 years in good health.

The CDR3 coding sequence is TGTGCCAGCAGCCCCGGGACTAGCGGGAGTTACGAGCAGTACTTC. It translates to CASSPGTSGSYEQYF. This chain connects TRBV9 to TRBJ2-7; TRBD2 matches 14 bases. CDR1 SGDLS and CDR2 YYNGEE come from the germline V gene. CDR3 length: 15 residues. Trimming at V came to 4 bases and at J to 4 bases, leaving 4 bases not matched to a gene.